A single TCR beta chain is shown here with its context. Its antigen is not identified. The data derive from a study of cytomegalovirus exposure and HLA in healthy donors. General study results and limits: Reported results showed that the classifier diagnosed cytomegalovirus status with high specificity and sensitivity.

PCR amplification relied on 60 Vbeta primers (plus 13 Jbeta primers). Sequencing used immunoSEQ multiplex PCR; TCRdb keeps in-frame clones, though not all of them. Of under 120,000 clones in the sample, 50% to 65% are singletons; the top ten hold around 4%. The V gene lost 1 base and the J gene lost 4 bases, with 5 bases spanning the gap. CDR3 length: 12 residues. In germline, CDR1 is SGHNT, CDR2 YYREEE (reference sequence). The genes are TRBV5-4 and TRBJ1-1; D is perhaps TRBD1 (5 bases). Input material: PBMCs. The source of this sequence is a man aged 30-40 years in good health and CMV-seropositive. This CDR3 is CASSLTGTEAFF. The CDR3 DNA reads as TGTGCCAGCAGCTTGACAGGCACTGAAGCTTTCTTT.